The rows below give T cell receptor beta chains drawn from one sample of a study of post-analysis software for immune sequencing data. TCRdb called the PCR reads again in MiXCR, with one record for every CDR3 protein. The sample contains roughly 670,000 distinct CDR3 sequences, approximately 59% of which appear only once. Material: blood. These TCRs come from a girl aged 2 to 9 with multiple sclerosis. Each CDR3 is given with its conserved first and last residue. D genes are given only for firm matches. Some rows have no size entry. The others give once, few or many, or a class for an expanded clone.

TRBV4-1	.	TRBJ2-7	.	CASSHWRDSYEQYF	TGCGCCAGCAGCCATTGGAGGGACTCCTACGAGCAGTACTTC
TRBV12-3/TRBV12-4	TRBD1	TRBJ2-3	.	CASSFDRGSADTQYF	TGTGCCAGCAGTTTTGACAGGGGGAGCGCAGATACGCAGTATTTT
TRBV7-2	TRBD2	TRBJ2-3	.	CASSLPSGATDTQYF	TGTGCCAGCAGCTTACCTAGCGGGGCCACAGATACGCAGTATTTT
TRBV15	.	TRBJ2-3	.	CATMGGWQNTQYF	TGTGCCACCATGGGGGGTTGGCAGAATACGCAGTATTTT
TRBV29-1	.	TRBJ2-7	.	CSVEERSRRTYEQYF	TGCAGCGTTGAAGAACGGTCCAGGAGAACATACGAGCAGTACTTC
TRBV12-3/TRBV12-4	TRBD1	TRBJ2-4	few	CASSPGDRGPGIQYF	TGTGCCAGCAGTCCCGGGGACAGGGGACCGGGCATTCAGTACTTC
TRBV27	.	TRBJ1-5	.	CASTSGGGGNQPQHF	TGTGCCAGCACTTCCGGCGGGGGTGGCAATCAGCCCCAGCATTTT
TRBV28	.	TRBJ2-4	.	CASSLLRGEQYF	TGTGCCAGCAGTTTATTGCGTGGGGAGCAGTACTTC
TRBV18	.	TRBJ2-4	few	CASSPPQSQNIQYF	TGTGCCAGCTCACCACCCCAGTCCCAAAACATTCAGTACTTC
TRBV21-1	.	TRBJ2-7	.	CASSKALRRVSYEQYF	TGTGCCAGCAGCAAAGCGTTGAGGAGGGTCTCCTACGAGCAGTACTTC
TRBV10-3	TRBD1	TRBJ2-1	.	CAISESRDRDPTNEQFF	TGTGCCATCAGTGAGTCCCGGGACAGGGACCCGACTAATGAGCAGTTCTTC
TRBV3-1	.	TRBJ1-4	.	CASSPRTDANEKLFF	TGTGCCAGCAGCCCCCGGACGGATGCGAACGAAAAACTGTTTTTT
TRBV20-1	TRBD1	TRBJ2-3	once	CSAETIPGQRDTQYF	TGCAGTGCTGAGACCATCCCGGGACAGCGAGATACGCAGTATTTT
TRBV6-7	.	TRBJ2-7	few	CASSCRGASYEQYF	TGTGCCAGCAGTTGTCGCGGTGCCTCCTACGAGCAGTACTTC
TRBV28	.	TRBJ1-4	.	CASSLKYRLNEKLFF	TGTGCCAGCAGTTTGAAGTACAGGCTGAATGAAAAACTGTTTTTT
TRBV7-9	.	TRBJ2-1	.	CASSLDIWNPRDNEQFF	TGTGCCAGCAGCTTAGATATATGGAACCCCCGTGATAATGAGCAGTTCTTC
TRBV10-3	TRBD2	TRBJ2-1	few	CAISLPAGGPYEQFF	TGTGCCATCAGCCTTCCAGCGGGGGGGCCTTATGAGCAGTTCTTC
TRBV20-1	.	TRBJ2-4	.	CSAQGLNIQYF	TGCAGTGCTCAAGGGTTGAACATTCAGTACTTC
TRBV25-1	.	TRBJ2-7	once	CASSAADGSSYEQYF	TGTGCCAGCAGTGCTGCTGACGGGAGCTCCTACGAGCAGTACTTC
TRBV27	.	TRBJ1-2	few	CASSSSGLLYGYTF	TGTGCCAGCAGTTCCTCGGGACTGCTTTATGGCTACACCTTC
TRBV29-1	.	TRBJ1-2	.	CSVKEINYGYTF	TGCAGCGTTAAAGAGATTAACTATGGCTACACCTTC
TRBV20-1	.	TRBJ2-3	.	CSVSRIQGEADTQYF	TGCAGTGTTAGCCGAATTCAGGGGGAGGCAGATACGCAGTATTTT
TRBV7-2	TRBD2	TRBJ2-3	.	CASSLIAGRGDTQYF	TGTGCCAGCAGCTTAATAGCGGGGAGGGGAGATACGCAGTATTTT
TRBV11-2	.	TRBJ2-5	once	CASSQGGAGSGEQYF	TGTGCCAGCAGCCAGGGAGGGGCAGGGTCAGGGGAGCAGTACTTC
TRBV29-1	.	TRBJ1-1	.	CSVGGRMKAEAFF	TGCAGCGTTGGAGGGAGAATGAAAGCTGAAGCTTTCTTT
TRBV20-1	.	TRBJ2-6	.	CSARDQYSVLRSGANALTF	TGCAGTGCTAGAGATCAGTATAGCGTACTTAGATCTGGGGCCAACGCCCTGACTTTC
TRBV29-1	.	TRBJ2-7	.	CSASRGAGGDDEQYF	TGCAGCGCATCCCGCGGGGCAGGGGGTGACGACGAGCAGTACTTC
TRBV29-1	TRBD2	TRBJ2-2	once	CSVDSGGTGELFF	TGCAGCGTTGACTCCGGGGGGACCGGGGAGCTGTTTTTT
TRBV5-1	.	TRBJ2-3	.	CASSVGLAFLQDTQYF	TGCGCCAGCAGCGTCGGGCTAGCGTTCCTCCAAGATACGCAGTATTTT
TRBV7-2	.	TRBJ1-2	.	CASSFREILGYGYTF	TGTGCCAGCAGCTTTAGGGAGATCCTAGGGTATGGCTACACCTTC
TRBV9	TRBD1	TRBJ1-5	few	CASSASKSRGQGNSNQPQHF	TGTGCCAGCAGCGCGTCCAAAAGTCGGGGACAGGGGAATAGCAATCAGCCCCAGCATTTT
TRBV2	.	TRBJ2-5	few	CASRQDSSYQETQYF	TGTGCCAGCAGACAGGACTCCTCGTACCAAGAGACCCAGTACTTC
TRBV6-6	.	TRBJ2-1	few	CASSGHTGFYNEQFF	TGTGCCAGCAGTGGGCATACAGGGTTCTACAATGAGCAGTTCTTC